This is a list of T cell receptor beta chains from one sample in a study of T-cell reconstitution after alpha-beta-depleted transplantation in children. A single record per CDR3 protein comes from TCRdb applying MiXCR to the PCR reads. This sample has about 400,000 distinct CDR3 sequences; 13% occur once, and the top ten carry over 3.5%. The sequencing used PBMCs, collected from the stem cell graft. These receptors were collected from a human donor who donated a stem cell graft to a child with Fanconi anemia. The CDR3 runs from the conserved cysteine through the conserved F or W. The order of the fields is D gene, clone size, V gene, J gene, CDR3 length, CDR3 protein, CDR3 DNA. The D gene is left open where the match is weak. A row's size may be missing; if present it is once, few, many or a size class.

D: NA
size: NA
V: TRBV29-1
J: TRBJ1-1
length: 14
CDR3: CSGSARGLNTEAFF
DNA: TGCAGCGGGAGTGCCAGGGGATTGAACACTGAAGCTTTCTTT

D: NA
size: many
V: TRBV19
J: TRBJ1-5
length: 16
CDR3: CASRRRTVTSRQPQHF
DNA: TGTGCCAGTAGAAGAAGGACAGTGACCAGCAGGCAGCCCCAGCATTTT

D: NA
size: few
V: TRBV11-2
J: TRBJ1-5
length: 15
CDR3: CASSLDAGLKRPQHF
DNA: TGTGCCAGCAGCTTAGATGCCGGGCTCAAGCGGCCCCAGCATTTT

D: TRBD1
size: few
V: TRBV27
J: TRBJ1-5
length: 15
CDR3: CASRPGTGGNQPQHF
DNA: TGTGCCAGCAGACCCGGGACAGGGGGGAATCAGCCCCAGCATTTT

D: NA
size: NA
V: TRBV7-6
J: TRBJ2-7
length: 13
CDR3: CASSSSGSYEQYF
DNA: TGTGCCAGCAGCTCCTCAGGGAGCTACGAGCAGTACTTC

D: TRBD1
size: few
V: TRBV6-5
J: TRBJ1-2
length: 13
CDR3: CASSWTGENGYTF
DNA: TGTGCCAGCAGTTGGACAGGAGAGAATGGCTACACCTTC

D: TRBD1
size: NA
V: TRBV3-1
J: TRBJ1-2
length: 16
CDR3: CASSQNPGQGAGGYTF
DNA: TGTGCCAGCAGCCAAAATCCGGGACAGGGGGCTGGTGGCTACACCTTC

D: TRBD1
size: NA
V: TRBV6-2/TRBV6-3
J: TRBJ1-6
length: 15
CDR3: CASSPGTAKNSPLHF
DNA: TGTGCCAGCAGTCCCGGGACAGCGAAAAATTCACCCCTCCACTTT

D: NA
size: NA
V: TRBV12-3/TRBV12-4
J: TRBJ1-1
length: 13
CDR3: CASQTQVNTEAFF
DNA: TGTGCCAGCCAAACTCAGGTTAACACTGAAGCTTTCTTT

D: NA
size: few
V: TRBV4-3
J: TRBJ2-2
length: 14
CDR3: CASSQLQSTGELFF
DNA: TGCGCCAGCAGCCAACTACAGAGCACCGGGGAGCTGTTTTTT

D: TRBD2
size: few
V: TRBV10-3
J: TRBJ2-3
length: 15
CDR3: CAITAGGGDTDTQYF
DNA: TGTGCCATCACCGCGGGGGGGGGAGACACAGATACGCAGTATTTT

D: NA
size: few
V: TRBV4-1
J: TRBJ2-1
length: 14
CDR3: CASSQDPQSNEQFF
DNA: TGCGCCAGCAGCCAAGATCCCCAGAGCAATGAGCAGTTCTTC

D: TRBD2
size: NA
V: TRBV4-2
J: TRBJ2-3
length: 15
CDR3: CASSQDWTSGDTQYF
DNA: TGTGCCAGCAGCCAAGACTGGACTAGCGGAGATACGCAGTATTTT

D: NA
size: NA
V: TRBV12-3/TRBV12-4
J: TRBJ2-1
length: 12
CDR3: CASTDSSSGQFF
DNA: TGTGCCAGCACTGACTCTTCCAGCGGGCAGTTCTTC

D: NA
size: few
V: TRBV4-3
J: TRBJ2-3
length: 14
CDR3: CASSLDYSGYTQYF
DNA: TGCGCCAGCAGCCTGGACTATAGCGGATATACGCAGTATTTT

D: TRBD1
size: NA
V: TRBV7-2
J: TRBJ1-4
length: 15
CDR3: CASSLAGTGEEKLFF
DNA: TGTGCCAGCAGCTTAGCCGGGACAGGGGAAGAAAAACTGTTTTTT

D: TRBD1
size: few
V: TRBV9
J: TRBJ1-1
length: 17
CDR3: CASSYLPDREVNTEAFF
DNA: TGTGCCAGCAGTTATCTTCCGGACAGGGAGGTGAACACTGAAGCTTTCTTT

D: TRBD1
size: few
V: TRBV9
J: TRBJ1-1
length: 15
CDR3: CASSVTTGGWTEAFF
DNA: TGTGCCAGCAGCGTTACGACAGGGGGGTGGACTGAAGCTTTCTTT

D: NA
size: few
V: TRBV20-1
J: TRBJ2-5
length: 15
CDR3: CSAPALRVAGETQYF
DNA: TGCAGTGCTCCCGCGCTTAGAGTGGCTGGGGAGACCCAGTACTTC

D: NA
size: NA
V: TRBV30
J: TRBJ2-7
length: 11
CDR3: CAWSGLYEQYF
DNA: TGTGCCTGGAGTGGACTCTACGAGCAGTACTTC

D: NA
size: NA
V: TRBV20-1
J: TRBJ1-1
length: 14
CDR3: CSAKTPGSYTEAFF
DNA: TGCAGTGCAAAGACCCCAGGGAGCTACACTGAAGCTTTCTTT

D: NA
size: many
V: TRBV12-3/TRBV12-4
J: TRBJ1-2
length: 13
CDR3: CASSLAGGGGYTF
DNA: TGTGCCAGCAGTTTAGCCGGGGGGGGTGGCTACACCTTC

D: TRBD2
size: many
V: TRBV5-6
J: TRBJ2-3
length: 20
CDR3: CASSLAGEERRGAALDTQYF
DNA: TGTGCCAGCAGCTTGGCGGGGGAAGAACGGCGGGGGGCCGCTTTAGATACGCAGTATTTT

D: NA
size: many
V: TRBV3-1
J: TRBJ1-6
length: 16
CDR3: CASSQDLGRNNSPLHF
DNA: TGTGCCAGCAGCCAAGATCTCGGGCGGAATAATTCACCCCTCCACTTT

D: NA
size: few
V: TRBV11-1
J: TRBJ1-3
length: 18
CDR3: CASSGKILSGESGNTIYF
DNA: TGTGCCAGCAGCGGGAAAATTTTATCCGGGGAATCTGGAAACACCATATATTTT

D: NA
size: few
V: TRBV20-1
J: TRBJ2-3
length: 14
CDR3: CSASGGPKTDTQYF
DNA: TGCAGTGCTAGCGGGGGGCCGAAAACAGATACGCAGTATTTT

D: NA
size: NA
V: TRBV28
J: TRBJ1-5
length: 14
CDR3: CASSRGRENQPQHF
DNA: TGTGCCAGCTCGCGGGGCAGGGAAAATCAGCCCCAGCATTTT

D: TRBD2
size: few
V: TRBV5-1
J: TRBJ2-7
length: 16
CDR3: CASRSSGGISSYEQYF
DNA: TGCGCCAGCAGGTCTAGCGGGGGAATATCGTCCTACGAGCAGTACTTC

D: NA
size: few
V: TRBV29-1
J: TRBJ2-1
length: 15
CDR3: CSVVDRDDWNNEQFF
DNA: TGCAGCGTTGTTGACCGGGATGATTGGAACAATGAGCAGTTCTTC

D: NA
size: many
V: TRBV4-2
J: TRBJ1-6
length: 18
CDR3: CASSRDSVSGRDNSPLHF
DNA: TGTGCCAGCAGCCGCGACTCAGTATCGGGAAGGGATAATTCACCCCTCCACTTT

D: TRBD1
size: NA
V: TRBV5-1
J: TRBJ1-3
length: 16
CDR3: CASSVGQVALGNTIYF
DNA: TGCGCCAGCAGCGTGGGACAGGTGGCCCTCGGAAACACCATATATTTT

D: TRBD1
size: NA
V: TRBV28
J: TRBJ1-2
length: 13
CDR3: CASSSGQGGGYTF
DNA: TGTGCCAGCAGTTCCGGACAGGGTGGGGGCTACACCTTC

D: NA
size: NA
V: TRBV20-1
J: TRBJ1-6
length: 16
CDR3: CSARDFRQKVNSPLHF
DNA: TGCAGTGCTAGAGATTTCAGACAGAAAGTAAATTCACCCCTCCACTTT

D: NA
size: many
V: TRBV29-1
J: TRBJ2-4
length: 17
CDR3: CSVEDRRQLPAKNIQYF
DNA: TGCAGCGTTGAAGATCGAAGACAGCTACCTGCCAAAAACATTCAGTACTTC

D: NA
size: few
V: TRBV10-2
J: TRBJ2-5
length: 15
CDR3: CASSALRLDQETQYF
DNA: TGCGCCAGCAGTGCTTTACGACTGGATCAAGAGACCCAGTACTTC

D: NA
size: many
V: TRBV20-1
J: TRBJ2-5
length: 14
CDR3: CSARVVGAKETQYF
DNA: TGCAGTGCTAGAGTGGTCGGGGCAAAAGAGACCCAGTACTTC

D: NA
size: many
V: TRBV6-2/TRBV6-3
J: TRBJ2-6
length: 15
CDR3: CASSSVFSGANVLTF
DNA: TGTGCCAGCAGTTCCGTTTTCTCTGGGGCCAACGTCCTGACTTTC

D: NA
size: many
V: TRBV7-9
J: TRBJ2-5
length: 15
CDR3: CASSLSRGISETQYF
DNA: TGTGCCAGCAGCTTAAGTCGGGGAATATCAGAGACCCAGTACTTC

D: TRBD2
size: NA
V: TRBV11-2
J: TRBJ2-5
length: 20
CDR3: CASSPLHLSWGGGAVETQYF
DNA: TGTGCCAGCAGCCCGCTCCATCTCTCTTGGGGCGGGGGGGCTGTGGAGACCCAGTACTTC

D: TRBD1
size: few
V: TRBV5-5
J: TRBJ2-1
length: 14
CDR3: CASSPGTGTNEQFF
DNA: TGTGCCAGCAGTCCCGGGACAGGGACCAATGAGCAGTTCTTC

D: TRBD2
size: many
V: TRBV12-3/TRBV12-4
J: TRBJ2-3
length: 14
CDR3: CASRSGALQDTQYF
DNA: TGTGCCAGCAGGAGCGGGGCCCTCCAAGATACGCAGTATTTT

D: NA
size: many
V: TRBV11-2
J: TRBJ1-1
length: 14
CDR3: CASSPFHLGTEAFF
DNA: TGTGCCAGCAGCCCGTTTCATCTGGGCACTGAAGCTTTCTTT

D: NA
size: NA
V: TRBV5-1
J: TRBJ2-1
length: 15
CDR3: CASSAAPGTYNEQFF
DNA: TGCGCCAGCAGCGCAGCCCCAGGGACCTACAATGAGCAGTTCTTC

D: NA
size: NA
V: TRBV7-1
J: TRBJ2-1
length: 13
CDR3: CASSGRVYNEQFF
DNA: TGTGCCAGCAGCGGGCGGGTATACAATGAGCAGTTCTTC

D: TRBD2
size: NA
V: TRBV27
J: TRBJ2-5
length: 14
CDR3: CASKLAGVGETQYF
DNA: TGTGCCAGCAAACTAGCGGGGGTTGGAGAGACCCAGTACTTC

D: TRBD1
size: many
V: TRBV20-1
J: TRBJ2-1
length: 15
CDR3: CSARDLRGSWNEQFF
DNA: TGCAGTGCTAGAGATCTCAGGGGGTCCTGGAATGAGCAGTTCTTC

D: TRBD2
size: NA
V: TRBV3-1
J: TRBJ2-5
length: 15
CDR3: CASSQGLAGEETQYF
DNA: TGTGCCAGCAGCCAAGGACTAGCGGGGGAAGAGACCCAGTACTTC

D: TRBD2
size: few
V: TRBV23-1
J: TRBJ2-2
length: 18
CDR3: CASSQVRIGTSVPGELFF
DNA: TGCGCCAGCAGTCAAGTGAGAATCGGGACTAGCGTTCCCGGGGAGCTGTTTTTT